This T cell receptor beta chain was retrieved from a study of vaccination and CD4 T cells after COVID-19. Sequencing of DNA taken from cultured CD4+ T cells relied on the Oncomine TCR Beta short-read assay. One entry per CDR3 protein results from TCRdb running MiXCR on the PCR reads. The table lists 6,000 to 7,500 distinct CDR3 sequences, around 33% of them singletons. There are a few counts of this clonotype. Its target is unknown. The germline V and J ends were trimmed by 5 bases and 7 bases, with 9 bases remaining between them. Germline values: CDR1 SGHVS, CDR2 FQNEAQ. The CDR3 extends over 13 amino acids. Treatment: roughly ten-day PBMC culture with coronavirus spike peptide pools or control peptides (ViraFEST assay). According to the study, CD4+ T cells from the unexposed donor were gathered ahead of the COVID-19 pandemic (2011-2018).

The sequence derives from a human donor in good health. The gene calls are TRBV7-8 and TRBJ1-6, with D tentatively TRBD1 (5 bases). The sequenced sample was CD4+ T cells from blood, cultured in vitro. The CDR3 region is CASSPGSNSPLHF. The CDR3 nucleotides are TGTGCCAGCAGCCCAGGGTCGAATTCACCCCTCCACTTT.